This T cell receptor beta chain was retrieved from a study of regulatory T cells in long-lasting Graves disease. Study overall: Graves' patients who were just diagnosed had used antithyroid drugs for under 3 months.

iRepertoire HTBI primers and Arm-PCR of CDR3 regions built TCR beta libraries. A single record per CDR3 protein comes from TCRdb applying MiXCR to the multiplex PCR reads. The sample contains about 450,000 distinct CDR3 sequences, around 15% of which appear only once. CDR3 length: 16 amino acids. V was pared by 0 bases and J by 3 bases, with 8 bases of the junction left unmatched. The germline V gene encodes CDR1 LGHNA and CDR2 YNFKEQ. Time point specified: newly diagnosed GD, antithyroid drugs for less than 3 months. Generation of the TCR library employed RNA extracted from PBMCs. Each patient gave roughly 9.2 milliliters of EDTA-anticoagulated peripheral blood. The sample holds many counts of this clonotype. In addition, the sample was reused for a study of T cells in Graves' hyperthyroidism and ophthalmopathy. That paper states: HTBI primers were employed in a first-round RT-PCR of the TCR CDR3.

This chain links TRBV4-2 with TRBJ2-7; 7 nucleotides match TRBD2. This clonotype was obtained from a woman in her forties or fifties with Graves disease. The sample here was peripheral blood mononuclear cells (PBMCs), taken at new diagnosis, from a patient treated with antithyroid drugs. As DNA, the CDR3 is TGTGCCAGCAGCCAAGATGTTCTAGCGGATCTCTACGAGCAGTACTTC. It codes for CASSQDVLADLYEQYF.